Below, 17 T cell receptor beta chains from the same sample are listed, as sequenced in a study of blood T cell repertoires in COVID-19. Libraries were prepared by immunoSEQ multiplex PCR; TCRdb keeps only in-frame clonotypes and omits some of them. The table includes about 64,000 clones, more than 75% detected once. Sequencing input: PBMCs or T cells enriched from blood (not recorded which). The receptors shown here come from a woman aged 40 to 50 who had recovered from COVID-19.

This rearrangement joins TRBV19 to TRBJ2-2, with a weak D call TRBD1 (7 bases). The CDR3 runs 15 residues. Germline V gene sequence: CDR1 LNHDA, CDR2 SQIVND (reference sequence). Between the trimmed V and J ends, which lost 3 bases and 1 base, there was a span of 9 bases. The CDR3 nucleotides read TGTGCCAGTAGTATCCAGGGGGGGAACACCGGGGAGCTGTTTTTT. Protein product: CASSIQGGNTGELFF.

The J gene is TRBJ2-5, the V gene TRBV11-3, with TRBD1 identical over 9 bases. Germline CDR1 reads SGHNT; CDR2 reads YENEEA. J was trimmed by 5 bases and V by 5 bases; bases with no gene match: 9. The CDR3 contains 15 residues. In nucleotides, the CDR3 is TGTGCCAGCAGCCCTAGGACAGGGGAAACGGAGACCCAGTACTTC. This translates into CASSPRTGETETQYF.

The V and J genes are TRBV2 and TRBJ2-1; 8 nucleotides agree with TRBD2. V shed 9 bases, J shed 4 bases, and the junction held 11 bases outside the gene matches. There are 15 residues in the CDR3. Germline-derived CDR1 and CDR2 are SNHLY and FYNNEI. The CDR3 region has the DNA TGTGCCAGTCTACTTAGCGGGGTTCAATACAATGAGCAGTTCTTC. Its protein product is CASLLSGVQYNEQFF.

The V gene is TRBV6-5, the J gene TRBJ1-6, with a weak D call TRBD1 (6 bases). Trimming removed 0 bases at V and 10 bases at J, with 16 bases between. The CDR3 is 16 residues long. Germline-derived CDR1 and CDR2 are MNHEY and SVGAGI. The CDR3 nucleotides read TGTGCCAGCAGTTACTCCATGGACAGTACGAGCTCACCCCTCCACTTT. Protein sequence: CASSYSMDSTSSPLHF.

This clone was seen more than once but under ten times. CDR3 sequence (DNA): TGCAGCGTTGAGAGGGGGACTAGCGGTATTAATGAGCAGTTCTTC. Protein sequence: CSVERGTSGINEQFF. The chain joins TRBV29-1 to TRBJ2-1, with TRBD2 matching 11 bases. CDR1 and CDR2 from the germline V gene are SQVTM and ANQGSEA. The CDR3 is 15 amino acids. V was pared by 3 bases and J by 7 bases, with 8 bases of the junction left unmatched.

The chain carries TRBV5-1 and TRBJ2-1; 9 bases align to TRBD2. Trimming took 1 base from V and 6 from J; bases not matched to a gene: 5. The V gene's germline CDR1 is SGHRS and CDR2 YFSETQ. The CDR3 is 15 amino acids. CDR3 loop: CASSLSSGGSNEQFF. The CDR3, as DNA: TGCGCCAGCAGCTTGTCCAGCGGGGGGTCCAATGAGCAGTTCTTC.

This chain uses TRBV5-1 with TRBJ2-6, with D tentatively TRBD2 (6 bases). V lost 3 bases to trimming and J lost 2 bases, with 15 bases between them. The CDR3 runs to 17 residues. In germline, CDR1 is SGHRS, CDR2 YFSETQ. As DNA, the CDR3 is TGCGCCAGCAGCTCCTCTTGGGGGGAGGCTGGGGCCAACGTCCTGACTTTC. This sequence encodes CASSSSWGEAGANVLTF.

This clone has a single count. The V and J genes are TRBV4-1 and TRBJ1-3; a possible D gene is TRBD1 (5 bases). The CDR3 is 17 residues long. The V end was cut by 1 base, the J end by 4 bases, with 17 bases between. The V gene's germline CDR1 is MGHRA and CDR2 YSYEKL. The DNA of the CDR3 is TGCGCCAGCAGCCAAGCCCCTGCGGGGCTAGGAGGAAACACCATATATTTT. Translating it yields CASSQAPAGLGGNTIYF.

The gene calls are TRBV9 and TRBJ2-7; 7 nucleotides match TRBD2. J was trimmed by 6 bases and V by 7 bases; bases with no gene match: 13. CDR3 size: 14 residues. Germline CDR1 and CDR2: SGDLS and YYNGEE. The CDR3 nucleotides read TGTGCCAGCTCTGAGGGGAGGGATGCTGGCGAGCAGTACTTC. Amino acids: CASSEGRDAGEQYF.

This chain uses TRBV11-2 with TRBJ1-4, with a weak D call TRBD1 (5 bases). Germline V gene data show CDR1 as SGHAT and CDR2 as FQNNGV. Trimming stripped 5 bases from V and 3 bases from J, with 13 bases between. CDR3 length: 15 amino acids. CDR3 nucleotides: TGTGCCAGCAGCGCGCGGACGACAGCTAATGAAAAACTGTTTTTT. This sequence encodes CASSARTTANEKLFF.

The chain combines TRBV10-1 with TRBJ1-2; 7 bases align to TRBD1. CDR1 is WNHNN and CDR2 is SYGVQD in the germline V gene (reference sequence). V was pared by 6 bases and J by 4 bases, with 11 bases of the junction left unmatched. CDR3 size: 15 residues. CDR3 residues: CASRETGARSYGYTF. The CDR3 DNA sequence: TGCGCCAGCAGGGAAACAGGGGCTCGTAGCTATGGCTACACCTTC.

The genes are TRBV19 and TRBJ2-2; the match to TRBD1 covers 10 bases. The CDR3 is 14 residues long. The V gene's germline CDR1 is LNHDA and CDR2 SQIVND (reference sequence). J was trimmed by 5 bases and V by 5 bases; bases with no gene match: 2. The DNA for the CDR3 is TGTGCCAGTAGTCCGGGACAGGGGACCGGGGAGCTGTTTTTT. As protein: CASSPGQGTGELFF.

The V call is TRBV19, the J call TRBJ2-5; 10 bases are a match to TRBD2. CDR3 length equals 17 residues. V trimming: 3 bases; J trimming: 3 bases; junction bases outside the gene matches: 10. In germline, CDR1 is LNHDA, CDR2 SQIVND (reference sequence). The CDR3 DNA reads as TGTGCCAGTAGTATCTGGGGTAGCGGGGGGCGTGAAGAGACCCAGTACTTC. Its translation: CASSIWGSGGREETQYF.

With regard to this clone: Other DNA sequences in the same sample also yield this CDR3. CDR3 nucleotides: TGTGCCAGCAGCTTGGGACAGGCACAAGAGACCCAGTACTTC. Translating gives CASSLGQAQETQYF. The chain links TRBV5-8 to TRBJ2-5; possibly TRBD1 for D (6 bases). The CDR3 runs 14 residues. Germline-derived CDR1 and CDR2 are SGHTS and YDEGEE. V was trimmed by 0 bases and J by 2 bases, leaving 8 bases between them.

The rearrangement links TRBV7-2 to TRBJ1-2, with 7 positions matching TRBD1. V was clipped by 3 bases and J by 2 bases; unmatched bases: 12. This CDR3 has 17 amino acids. Germline V gives CDR1 SGHTA, CDR2 FQGNSA. CDR3 DNA sequence: TGTGCCAGCAGCTTGAACCCCGGGACAGTTCCGAACTATGGCTACACCTTC. Protein sequence: CASSLNPGTVPNYGYTF.

The rearrangement links TRBV19 to TRBJ2-7, with TRBD2 matching over 7 bases. V trimming: 5 bases; J trimming: 0 bases; junction bases outside the gene matches: 19. This CDR3 is built from 19 residues. Germline V gene sequence: CDR1 LNHDA, CDR2 SQIVND (reference sequence). CDR3: CASSASVTSVGGFSYEQYF. CDR3 DNA sequence: TGTGCCAGTAGTGCCTCCGTAACTAGCGTAGGAGGATTCTCCTACGAGCAGTACTTC.

The V and J genes are TRBV3-1 (or the pseudogene TRBV3-2) and TRBJ1-1; 7 nucleotides align to TRBD1. The CDR3 totals 14 residues. From germline, CDR1 is LGHDT and CDR2 YNNKEL (reference sequence). V shed 4 bases and J 4 bases; nucleotides not matched to a gene: 6. This CDR3 is CASSPGTVSTEAFF. For the CDR3, the DNA is TGTGCCAGCAGCCCTGGGACAGTAAGCACTGAAGCTTTCTTT.